A single sample is the source of the 9 T cell receptor beta chains below, sequenced in a study of T cell changes during pregnancy in multiple sclerosis. Method: immunoSEQ multiplex PCR; TCRdb's copy keeps in-frame clones and lacks some. The table includes tens of thousands of clones, about 92% detected once. Sequenced material: CD8+ T cells from peripheral blood mononuclear cells, taken in the second trimester of pregnancy. The receptors stem from a female donor with multiple sclerosis, enrolled in a pregnancy study.

This rearrangement joins TRBV2 to TRBJ1-5; TRBD1 matches at 9 bases. CDR1 is SNHLY and CDR2 is FYNNEI in the germline V gene. The CDR3 extends over 17 amino acids. With V trimmed by 3 bases and J by 2 bases, 8 bases remained unmatched. CDR3 in DNA: TGTGCCAGCAGTGACCCGGGACAGGGTTTGGGCAATCAGCCCCAGCATTTT. Translation gives CASSDPGQGLGNQPQHF.

This chain connects TRBV27 to TRBJ2-1; 11 nucleotides line up with TRBD2. Germline CDR1 is MNHEY and CDR2 is SMNVEV (reference sequence). Unmatched junction bases numbered 5, after V lost 5 bases and J lost 8 bases. The CDR3 contains 14 residues. DNA for the CDR3: TGTGCCAGCAGTCCCCTAGCGGGAGGTGATGAGCAGTTCTTC. Translation: CASSPLAGGDEQFF.

The V and J genes are TRBV19 and TRBJ1-5; 8 nucleotides agree with TRBD1. The CDR3 has 18 amino acids. V shed 2 bases, J shed 0 bases, and the junction held 9 bases outside the gene matches. In germline, CDR1 is LNHDA, CDR2 SQIVND (reference sequence). The CDR3 DNA is TGTGCCAGTAGTATAAGGACAGGGTTTACCTATAGCAATCAGCCCCAGCATTTT. Translation: CASSIRTGFTYSNQPQHF.

V and J are TRBV7-9 and TRBJ1-5; a weak D match, TRBD1 (6 bases). The CDR3 runs to 13 residues. V lost 5 bases and J lost 4, with 9 bases in between. CDR1 and CDR2 from the germline V gene are SEHNR and FQNEAQ (reference sequence). The DNA of the CDR3 is TGTGCCAGCAGCAGGGGACAAAATCAGCCCCAGCATTTT. Encoded protein: CASSRGQNQPQHF.

The V and J genes are TRBV5-5 and TRBJ1-1; D is undetermined. The CDR3 extends over 12 amino acids. Germline CDR1 is SGHKS and CDR2 is YYEKEE (reference sequence). With 3 bases removed from V and 4 bases from J, the gap between germline ends came to 7 bases. DNA of the CDR3: TGTGCCAGCAGCTCCCCTCTCACTGAAGCTTTCTTT. Protein sequence: CASSSPLTEAFF.

This chain connects TRBV5-3 to TRBJ1-1, with D unresolved. TRBV5-3 is annotated as an ORF whose role is uncertain. The V end was cut by 4 bases, the J end by 1 base, with 11 bases between. The CDR3 consists of 14 residues. The CDR3: CARSGDSRNTEAFF. The CDR3, as DNA: TGTGCCAGAAGCGGAGACTCAAGGAACACTGAAGCTTTCTTT.

The rearrangement joins TRBV27 to TRBJ2-1; D is unresolved. This CDR3 has 12 residues. V lost 7 bases and J 7 bases, leaving 11 bases between the germline ends. Germline CDR1 reads MNHEY; CDR2 reads SMNVEV (reference sequence). CDR3 nucleotides: TGTGCCAGCACTACCTCGATGAATGAGCAGTTCTTC. Translation gives CASTTSMNEQFF.

The gene calls are TRBV9 and TRBJ2-3; 9 nucleotides align to TRBD2. Germline loops: CDR1 SGDLS, CDR2 YYNGEE. J was trimmed by 0 bases and V by 3 bases; bases with no gene match: 2. There are 15 residues in the CDR3. Written as DNA, the CDR3 is TGTGCCAGCAGCGGGCGGGGGGGAAGCACAGATACGCAGTATTTT. Its translation is CASSGRGGSTDTQYF.

V and J are TRBV4-1 and TRBJ2-7; a weak D match, TRBD2 (6 bases). Germline CDR1 MGHRA, CDR2 YSYEKL. V was clipped by 4 bases and J by 2 bases, with 15 bases between them. The CDR3 runs to 15 residues. The CDR3 loop is CASSLRAGNTYEQYF. In nucleotides, the CDR3 is TGCGCCAGCAGCCTTCGCGCGGGAAACACCTACGAGCAGTACTTC.